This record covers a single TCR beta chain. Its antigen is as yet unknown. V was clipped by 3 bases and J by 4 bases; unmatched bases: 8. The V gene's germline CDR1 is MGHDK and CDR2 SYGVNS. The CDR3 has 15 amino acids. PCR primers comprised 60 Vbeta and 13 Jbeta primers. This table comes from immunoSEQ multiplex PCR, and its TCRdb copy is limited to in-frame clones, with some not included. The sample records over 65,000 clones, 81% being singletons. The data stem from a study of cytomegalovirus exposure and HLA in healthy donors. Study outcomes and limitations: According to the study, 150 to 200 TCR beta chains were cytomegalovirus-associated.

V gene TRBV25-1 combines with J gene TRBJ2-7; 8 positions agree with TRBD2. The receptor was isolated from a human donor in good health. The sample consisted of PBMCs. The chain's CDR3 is CASSDFSGEPYEQYF. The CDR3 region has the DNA TGTGCCAGCAGTGATTTTAGCGGGGAACCTTACGAGCAGTACTTC.